This TCR beta chain was documented in a study of cytomegalovirus exposure and HLA in healthy donors. Study as a whole: Earlier results showed almost 120 million unique TCR beta sequences derived from roughly 200 million T cells.

Points from the study as a whole: Cytomegalovirus status was reportedly diagnosed by the classifier with high specificity and sensitivity.

The PCR had 60 Vbeta and 13 Jbeta primers. Sequencing was performed with immunoSEQ multiplex PCR; in TCRdb, only in-frame clones are kept and a portion is missing. This repertoire includes 110,000 to 150,000 clones. Germline CDR1 LNHDA, CDR2 SQIVND (reference sequence). V lost 5 bases, J lost 1 base, and 9 bases lay in between. The CDR3 spans 14 residues. As regards this clone: The antigen is unknown.

The gene calls are TRBV19 and TRBJ1-5; possible D gene TRBD1, 5 bases. Sequencing was performed on PBMCs. The TCR comes from a man aged 35-49 years in good health and CMV-seronegative. CDR3 DNA: TGTGCCAGTAGTGGGGGGGACAGCAATCAGCCCCAGCATTTT. As protein: CASSGGDSNQPQHF.